Listed below are T cell receptor beta chains from one sample, sequenced in a study of CD8 T cells in ankylosing spondylitis. One entry per CDR3 protein results from TCRdb running MiXCR on the 5' RACE reads. Here the sample spans some 200,000 distinct CDR3 sequences, 20% to 30% being singletons. The sequenced sample was blood, either unsorted or a sorted T cell fraction (not recorded which). The receptors come from a male donor with ankylosing spondylitis or in good health (not recorded which). Both conserved end residues are part of each CDR3. The D gene is left open where the match is weak. Not all rows give a size; the values are once, few, many and, for expanded clones, a class.

>TRBV20-1|-|-|TRBJ2-5
TGCAGTGCTAGACTAGCGCAAGAGACCCAGTACTTC
CSARLAQETQYF
>TRBV7-2|few|-|TRBJ1-6
TGTGCCAGCAGCTTAGTGGACAGTGGGCCTTCGGGGTCGCCCCTCCACTTT
CASSLVDSGPSGSPLHF
>TRBV5-1|many|TRBD2|TRBJ2-4
TGCGCCAGCAGCTTGGGGTCGGTAGGTCCTAGCGGCAAAAACATTCAGTACTTC
CASSLGSVGPSGKNIQYF
>TRBV5-1|many|-|TRBJ2-1
TGCGCCAGCAGCAGGAGTACCACCTACAATGAGCAGTTCTTC
CASSRSTTYNEQFF
>TRBV5-1|many|TRBD2|TRBJ2-1
TGCGCCAGCAGCTTGGGGGGACTAGCATTCTCCTACAATGAGCAGTTCTTC
CASSLGGLAFSYNEQFF
>TRBV6-5|-|-|TRBJ1-2
TGTGCCAGCAGACCAGGGGAAGGTGGCTACACCTTC
CASRPGEGGYTF
>TRBV20-1|few|TRBD2|TRBJ2-7
TGCAGTGCTCGGGCACCACTAGCGGGAGTTATCGAGCAGTACTTC
CSARAPLAGVIEQYF
>TRBV5-1|many|-|TRBJ1-5
TGCGCCAGCAGCTTGGGAGGGTCCGGGGTAGAAGGGATTCGACAGCCCCAGCATTTT
CASSLGGSGVEGIRQPQHF
>TRBV5-5|once|-|TRBJ2-2
TGTGCCAGCAGCTTTGGCAGGACAGTGGCCGGGGAGCTGTTTTTT
CASSFGRTVAGELFF
>TRBV7-2|many|-|TRBJ1-5
TGTGCCAGCAGCCAAACAAATAGCAATCAGCCCCAGCATTTT
CASSQTNSNQPQHF
>TRBV20-1|once|-|TRBJ2-2
TGCAGTGCTAGAGATGCCGGGACTTTTACCGGGGAGCTGTTTTTT
CSARDAGTFTGELFF
>TRBV3-1|few|TRBD2|TRBJ2-7
TGTGCCAGCAGCCAAGTGACAGCGGGAGGTACCTACGAGCAGTACTTC
CASSQVTAGGTYEQYF
>TRBV5-3|-|TRBD2|TRBJ2-3
TGTGCCATGAGCCCTGGAGGTCTAGCGGGGACAGATACGCAGTATTTT
CAMSPGGLAGTDTQYF
>TRBV28|-|-|TRBJ1-1
TGTGCCAGCAGTTCCCTAGGGGGGATGGCTGAAGCTTTCTTT
CASSSLGGMAEAFF
>TRBV11-1|many|-|TRBJ1-1
TGTGCCAGCAGCTTAGCTCTTGGGCCCGAAACCTCGAACACTGAAGCTTTCTTT
CASSLALGPETSNTEAFF
>TRBV20-1|few|TRBD2|TRBJ2-1
TGCAGTGCTAGAGATCCCAGCGGGAGTGGGTACAATGAGCAGTTCTTC
CSARDPSGSGYNEQFF
>TRBV7-9|-|TRBD2|TRBJ2-5
TGTGCCAGCAGCCTTGGGGCAGCGGGAGGTCAAGAGACCCAGTACTTC
CASSLGAAGGQETQYF
>TRBV10-3|many|TRBD2|TRBJ2-7
TGTGCCATCAGTAAATTAAGCGGGAGGGAGCAGGCCGAGCAGTACTTC
CAISKLSGREQAEQYF
>TRBV5-1|many|TRBD1|TRBJ1-2
TGCGCCAGCAGCCCGGACAGGAGAGATTATGGCTACACCTTC
CASSPDRRDYGYTF
>TRBV12-3/TRBV12-4|many|TRBD1|TRBJ2-7
TGTGCCAGCTGTTACCTACAGGGGCCAACGGCTCGGGAGCAGTACTTC
CASCYLQGPTAREQYF
>TRBV20-1|many|-|TRBJ2-1
TGCAGTGCGAATGAGGCGGTGGATGAGCAGTTCTTC
CSANEAVDEQFF
>TRBV5-6|-|-|TRBJ2-6
TGTGCCAGCAGCTCCATGGGCCGAAACAGGGCCAACTCTGGGGCCAACGTCCTGACTTTC
CASSSMGRNRANSGANVLTF
>TRBV5-5|many|-|TRBJ1-3
TGTGCCAGCAGCTTGGGTCCTGGAAACACCATATATTTT
CASSLGPGNTIYF
>TRBV5-1|many|TRBD1|TRBJ2-5
TGCGCCAGCAGCTTGGCCGGGACAGCGCCAGAGACCCAGTACTTC
CASSLAGTAPETQYF
>TRBV20-1|many|-|TRBJ1-5
TGCAGTGCCAGCCCGCGGACGAACAATCAGCCCCAGCATTTT
CSASPRTNNQPQHF
>TRBV5-5|-|TRBD2|TRBJ2-1
TGTGCCAGCAGCTGGGGGACTAGCGGGAGCCTTGAGCAGTTCTTC
CASSWGTSGSLEQFF
>TRBV5-1|many|-|TRBJ1-2
TGCGCCAGCAGCTTGGACGGTTTTAATGGCTACACCTTC
CASSLDGFNGYTF
>TRBV20-1|-|-|TRBJ2-4
TGCAGTTTCTCGGGCCAGGGGCCGGGCGCCAAAAACATTCAGTACTTC
CSFSGQGPGAKNIQYF
>TRBV24-1|many|-|TRBJ2-1
TGTGCCACCAGTGATTTGTCCCTACATGACAATGAGCAGTTCTTC
CATSDLSLHDNEQFF
>TRBV9|many|-|TRBJ1-1
TGTGCCAGCAGCGTAGATTCAGCCAACACTGAAGCTTTCTTT
CASSVDSANTEAFF
>TRBV9|many|TRBD2|TRBJ2-1
TGCGCCAGCAGCGTTGCTAGCGGGGCCTACAATGAGCAGTTCTTC
CASSVASGAYNEQFF
>TRBV7-9|-|TRBD2|TRBJ2-1
TGTGCCACCTTCGGGACTAGCGGAGTGGATGAGCAGTTCTTC
CATFGTSGVDEQFF
>TRBV20-1|many|-|TRBJ2-5
TGCAGTGCTAGTCAAGGAGGGCCCAGGGGAGAGACCCAGTACTTC
CSASQGGPRGETQYF
>TRBV29-1|-|TRBD1|TRBJ1-1
TGCAGCGTTGGACAGGGGACTGAAGCTTTCTTT
CSVGQGTEAFF
>TRBV5-1|many|TRBD1|TRBJ1-5
TGCGCCAGCAGCTCAAACAGGGGGCTCCAGCCCCAGCATTTT
CASSSNRGLQPQHF
>TRBV10-3|many|-|TRBJ1-2
TGTGCCATCACAGGGACTCGCGGCTACACCTTC
CAITGTRGYTF
>TRBV29-1|many|TRBD2|TRBJ2-7
TGCAGCGCCCTCGATAGCGGGAGGATCGGCTCCTACGAGCAGTACTTC
CSALDSGRIGSYEQYF
>TRBV5-5|many|TRBD2|TRBJ2-3
TGTGCCAGCAGCTTGCCTAGCGGGAGCACAGATACGCAGTATTTT
CASSLPSGSTDTQYF
>TRBV12-3/TRBV12-4|-|-|TRBJ2-1
TGTGCCAGCAGCTTCCTCAATGAGCAGTTCTTC
CASSFLNEQFF